Sequencing of this T cell receptor beta chain was carried out in a study of PD-1 blockade in classical Hodgkin lymphoma. Trimming took 7 bases from V and 1 from J; bases not matched to a gene: 5. The CDR3 contains 15 residues. Germline V gene data show CDR1 as MDHEN and CDR2 as SYDVKM. This clone turned up a few times. Each patient relapsed following autologous stem cell transplantation, and prior brentuximab vedotin exposure differed. TCRdb keeps only in-frame clones here, not all; method: immunoSEQ multiplex PCR. This table has 150,000 or so clones, 78% appearing once. V usage is TRBV28 and J usage is TRBJ2-2, with TRBD1 identical over 8 bases. The sample was peripheral blood mononuclear cells (PBMCs), taken before the second cycle of nivolumab. The TCR comes from a human donor with classical Hodgkin lymphoma. The CDR3 sequence: CASTEGQVNTGELFF. CDR3 DNA: TGTGCCAGCACGGAGGGACAGGTGAACACCGGGGAGCTGTTTTTT. Full variable domain (rest looked up from reference TRBV28 and TRBJ2-2): DVKVTQSSRYLVKRTGEKVFLECVQDMDHENMFWYRQDPGLGLRLIYFSYDVKMKEKGDIPEGYSVSREKKERFSLILESASTNQTSMYLCASTEGQVNTGELFFGEGSRLTVL.